This entry describes one T cell receptor beta chain. What antigen it recognizes has not been identified. No base qualities exist here, and no much larger clone lies one base off it. The data originate from a study of STAT3 mutations in large granular lymphocyte leukemia (dated by TCRdb to between 2018 and 2021). With regard to the full study: Canonical activating STAT3 mutations were detected in roughly half of the longitudinally sequenced T-LGLL patients. More than half of T-LGLL patients received one or more immunosuppressive therapy regimens, with hematologic response in 30% to 40% of those treated. Patients with T-cell large granular lymphocyte leukemia underwent serial deep sequencing of TCRbeta CDR3 and STAT3 to reconstruct clonal hierarchy and dynamics. From an initial cohort of fewer than 250 LGL patients, about 17 representative T-LGLL cases were picked for longitudinal TCRbeta and STAT3 sequencing. Two patients with natural killer LGL leukemia were also sequenced longitudinally as controls within the study. On average, sequencing was done at around 3.6 time points per patient, with the number of samplings ranging from 2 to 8.

The paper's findings and limits, for the study overall: In several patients, dominant TCR clone burden exceeded STAT3 mutant burden, suggesting STAT3 mutation arose secondarily within a pre-expanded clone. In about 30% of the 18 patients, TCR clonotype switching occurred after therapy, and every newly emerging clone was STAT3 wild type. Variable intervals between samplings and differing treatment regimens complicated linking therapy response to changes in TCR clonal burden. All T-LGLL patients had at least one immunodominant TCRbeta clonotype, and roughly half had multiple immunodominant subclonotypes. Because codominant clonotypes persisted in some patients, a small but highly pathogenic clone may have been missed. Because no samples were available when a clone first appeared, clonal expansion had to be inferred from samplings taken at other points.

DNA was extracted from blood mononuclear cells, and the same DNA was used for both TCR and STAT3 sequencing. Cut back by 4 bases and 13 bases, the V and J ends lie 19 bases apart. The germline V gene gives CDR1 as MDHEN and CDR2 as SYDVKM. The CDR3 measures 13 amino acids from cysteine to phenylalanine. The only DNA kept is the CDR3, 39 bases in frame from the first base. TCRbeta libraries were sequenced on an Illumina MiSeq, and an average of about 41,000 productive templates per sample was obtained. Multiplex PCR amplification was used to generate TCRbeta CDR3 libraries with the immunoSEQ assay. The authors' analysis ran thus. Following a previously defined approach, repertoire diversity was calculated, and values close to 0 point to extremely monoclonal samples. TCRdb carries this immuneACCESS record with in-frame sequences only. Its versions omit some clonotypes, under half of them owing to an unresolved V gene in the studies checked, with the rest unexplained. V and J calls and clone size are as listed in that table; D and trimming were resolved from the DNA. The sample table shows tens of thousands of clones, and approximately 91% are seen once. 0.35% to 0.5% of the sample rests with the top ten.

Rearrangement joined TRBV28 to TRBJ1-1, with the D gene call left open. The sequence was collected from a human donor with T large granular lymphocyte leukemia. Some clones in this sample may be carry-over from other donors' samples. The sequencing sample was made of PBMCs. The DNA reads TGTGCCAGCAGTTCCGGCAGCATGAAAAACCTTTTCTTT. The encoded protein is CASSSGSMKNLFF.